This T cell receptor (beta chain) originates from a study of tumor-infiltrating lymphocytes in primary liver carcinoma. Study in general: Treatment of the patients' primary liver carcinoma consisted of surgical resection. The neoplasms were of stage T1-T3 N0M0, with dimensions of 4.2 to 10 cm across.

TCR beta cDNA came from roughly 550 ng total RNA, primed with a constant-region primer. What produced the TCR beta libraries was three nested multiplex PCR rounds using slightly modified ARM-PCR. Amplification in the first two PCR rounds was performed using TRBV1-TRBV30 forward primers and a C-beta reverse primer for approximately 10 cycles each. TCRdb reanalysed the multiplex PCR reads using MiXCR and keeps one entry per CDR3 protein. This sample has about 310,000 distinct CDR3 sequences, with 58% found just once. Unsorted whole blood served as the source of blood RNA, and germline DNA was extracted as well. Study findings and constraints: Samples were bulk unsorted, so CD4+ and CD8+ repertoires were not compared.

CDR3 length equals 13 residues. Germline CDR1 reads SEHNR; CDR2 reads FQNEAQ (reference sequence). Concerning this clonotype: What it binds is unknown. Mismatch with germline at one junction end may stem from a read error.

This receptor was obtained from a woman in her thirties with primary liver carcinoma and hepatitis B virus infection. V gene TRBV7-9 combines with J gene TRBJ2-1, with D hard to call. The sample taken for sequencing was peripheral blood. CDR3 in amino acids: CVSSLPPTHEQFF. The CDR3 nucleotides read TGTGTCAGCAGCTTACCACCCACCCATGAGCAGTTCTTC.